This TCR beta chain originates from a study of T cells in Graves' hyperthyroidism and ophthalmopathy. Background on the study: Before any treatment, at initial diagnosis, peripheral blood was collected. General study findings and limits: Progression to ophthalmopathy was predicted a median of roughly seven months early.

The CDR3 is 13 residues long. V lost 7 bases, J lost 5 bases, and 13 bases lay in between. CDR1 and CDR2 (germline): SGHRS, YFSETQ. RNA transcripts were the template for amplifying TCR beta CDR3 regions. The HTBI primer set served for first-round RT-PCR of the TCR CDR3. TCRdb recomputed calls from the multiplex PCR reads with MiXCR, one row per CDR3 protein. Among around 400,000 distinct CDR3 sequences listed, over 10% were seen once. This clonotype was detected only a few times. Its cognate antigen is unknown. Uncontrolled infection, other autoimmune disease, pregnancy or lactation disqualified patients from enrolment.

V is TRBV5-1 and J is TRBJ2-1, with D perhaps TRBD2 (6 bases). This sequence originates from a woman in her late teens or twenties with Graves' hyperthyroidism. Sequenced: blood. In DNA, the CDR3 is TGCGCCAGCGATGTTAGCGGTCACAATGAGCAGTTCTTC. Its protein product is CASDVSGHNEQFF.